This TCR beta chain was documented in a study of cytomegalovirus exposure and HLA in healthy donors. Study-level results: There was a cluster of highly shared sequence variants that was likely a sequencing artifact. In vitro experiments confirmed that three CMV-associated chains were specific for CMV antigens.

60 Vbeta and 13 Jbeta primers were used in PCR. Some clones are missing from TCRdb's copy, which holds only in-frame ones; the method was immunoSEQ multiplex PCR. Among about 230,000 clones listed, 80% to 90% were seen once. Per germline, CDR1 GTSNPN and CDR2 SVGIG (reference sequence). The CDR3 covers 14 residues. The V end lost 2 bases, the J end lost 4 bases, and 13 bases lay between the germline ends. Concerning this clone itself: Its specificity is unknown.

This chain connects TRBV30 to TRBJ2-3; possibly TRBD1 for D (5 bases). This receptor was identified in a woman younger than 30 in good health and CMV-seronegative. The sequenced sample consisted of PBMCs. CDR3 bases: TGTGCCTGGAGTCAAGGGGTTGGCGCAGATACGCAGTATTTT. It translates to CAWSQGVGADTQYF.